One and the same sample provided the 9 T cell receptor beta chains below, sequenced in a study of CD8 T cells in ankylosing spondylitis. TCRdb re-called the 5' RACE reads with MiXCR, one entry per CDR3 protein. The sample shows about 750,000 distinct CDR3 sequences, under 20% of them seen only once. Study-wide findings and caveats: Among TCR beta sequences, a motif of eight highly homologous variants appeared characteristic of ankylosing spondylitis blood.

These receptors' targets are unknown. The sequenced sample was blood, either unsorted or a sorted T cell fraction (not recorded which). The receptors here all came from a male donor with ankylosing spondylitis.

This clonotype came up a few times. The genes are TRBV10-3 and TRBJ2-7; a weak D match, TRBD2 (6 bases). The CDR3 loop spans 13 amino acids. In germline, CDR1 is ENHRY, CDR2 SYGVKD. The germline V and J ends were trimmed by 1 base and 7 bases, with 11 bases remaining between them. The CDR3 loop reads CAISEYELAEQYF. CDR3 coding DNA: TGTGCCATCAGTGAGTACGAACTAGCAGAGCAGTACTTC.

The chain couples TRBV6-1 to TRBJ1-5; D remains ambiguous. V dropped 2 bases and J dropped 4 bases, with 6 bases sitting between them. The CDR3 runs to 13 residues. The germline CDR1 and CDR2 sequences are MNHNS and SASEGT. The CDR3, as DNA: TGTGCCAGCAGTGAACATCAGAATCAGCCCCAGCATTTT. Translating gives CASSEHQNQPQHF.

This clonotype was seen a few times. The chain carries TRBV27 and TRBJ1-2; no reliable D call. Germline CDR1 reads MNHEY; CDR2 reads SMNVEV (reference sequence). CDR3 length: 14 residues. V was pared by 6 bases and J by 9 bases, with 20 bases between. The chain's CDR3 is CASSRLGVDVRYTF. CDR3 nucleotides: TGTGCCAGCAGCCGTCTGGGAGTTGACGTCCGCTACACCTTC.

This clonotype was detected only a few times. The chain links TRBV12-3 or TRBV12-4 to TRBJ1-6, with D possibly TRBD1 on 6 matching bases. Trimming removed 7 bases from V and 3 bases from J, with 16 bases in between. The CDR3 totals 16 residues. The CDR3 nucleotides are TGTGCCAGCACCACATCGGGGGCTTACTATAATTCACCCCTCCACTTT. The encoded protein is CASTTSGAYYNSPLHF.

CDR3 nucleotides: TGCGCCAGCAGCTTACAAGGACTAGCGGAAACCGATACGCAGTATTTT. It yields the protein CASSLQGLAETDTQYF. The chain has TRBV5-1 and TRBJ2-3; 10 nucleotides align to TRBD2. The V segment lost 2 bases and the J segment 6 bases; nucleotides outside the gene matches: 9. CDR1 is SGHRS, CDR2 YFSETQ, per germline. The length of the CDR3 is 16 residues.

This chain uses TRBV6-2 or TRBV6-3 with TRBJ1-4; D is unclear. Germline V gene sequence: CDR1 MNHEY, CDR2 SVGEGT. Trimming removed 0 bases at V and 0 bases at J, with 8 bases between. CDR3 length equals 16 residues. The CDR3 DNA reads as TGTGCCAGCAGTTACTCGGACCGGTCAACTAATGAAAAACTGTTTTTT. It specifies CASSYSDRSTNEKLFF.

This clonotype was counted only a few times. The V call is TRBV3-1, the J call TRBJ2-1; D remains unclear. CDR1 is LGHDT, CDR2 YNNKEL, per germline (reference sequence). This CDR3 region has 12 residues. Trimming pared 4 bases from V and 9 bases from J, leaving 10 bases between. The CDR3 nucleotides are TGTGCCAGCAGCCTTACCCACACTGAGCAGTTCTTC. Translated, it gives CASSLTHTEQFF.

V is TRBV7-3 and J is TRBJ2-2; TRBD2 is a possible D gene (5 bases). The CDR3 runs 15 residues. V lost 1 base, J lost 2 bases, and 8 bases lay in between. Germline CDR1 reads SGHTA; CDR2 reads FQGTGA. The CDR3 nucleotides are TGTGCCAGCAGCTTAATGAGCGGTAACACCGGGGAGCTGTTTTTT. It specifies CASSLMSGNTGELFF.

Of note for this clonotype: One junction end does not reproduce the germline sequence, and a read error may be involved. The genes are TRBV16 and TRBJ2-1; D assignment may be TRBD1 or TRBD2 (5 bases each). Germline V gives CDR1 KGHSY, CDR2 FQNENV. CDR3 size: 16 residues. The CDR3 nucleotides are TGTGCCATCAGCCCCGGGACCGGTCGGGCCTACAATGAGCAGTTCTTC. Translation: CAISPGTGRAYNEQFF. The full variable domain, with the rest looked up from reference TRBV16 and TRBJ2-1, is GEEVAQTPKHLVRGEGQKAKLYCAPIKGHSYVFWYQQVLKNEFKFLISFQNENVFDETGMPKERFSAKCLPNSPCSLEIQATKLEDSAVYFCAISPGTGRAYNEQFFGPGTRLTVL.